This T cell receptor (beta chain) appears in the sequencing data of a study of cytomegalovirus exposure and HLA in healthy donors (dated 2017 in TCRdb). The study in broad terms: An earlier analysis of approximately 640 of the donors reported 250 to 300 Gb of sequence data and roughly 100 million unique TCR beta sequences from approximately 180 million T cells. A separate validation cohort of roughly 130 different subjects was used in addition to the approximately 610-subject first cohort. The study aimed to test whether signatures of past pathogen exposure could be identified by cataloging public T cell receptors. Across under 500 genotyped donors of the cohort, an average of about 240,000 unique TCR beta nucleotide sequences per donor were sequenced, and roughly a sixth of those sequences were non-productive. Every discovery cohort repertoire had been produced on one sequencing platform. High-throughput TCR immunosequencing, statistical association of individual TCRs with disease status, and machine learning were combined to predict cytomegalovirus infection status. Roughly 5 DR-DQ haplotypes were handled as single units for association and clustering because linkage in the cohort was strong. Both class I and class II loci were covered by HLA typing, at four-digit resolution. A later analysis re-analyzed previously published TCR beta repertoires from 600 to 850 donors and added high-resolution HLA genotyping to study TCR occurrence patterns. In the later analysis, no new phenotypic data were used to find candidate immune exposures; instead, reliance was placed on TCR beta sequences and their occurrence across donors. Donor age, sex, ethnicity and CMV serostatus were collected together with the repertoire data. The study used immunosequencing to profile the T cell repertoires of approximately 630 subjects and linked those repertoires to cytomegalovirus serostatus. In a later genetic analysis, genome-wide SNP genotypes for 398 of the 666 donors were used, and that subset was treated as a discovery cohort. To decide whether each TCR beta V gene segment behaved as functional or pseudogenic, an earlier analysis of some 570 of the donors relied on high-throughput TCR beta sequencing. Typing coverage differed by locus: A, B, C, DRB1 and DQB1 were typed in about 629-640 donors, DQA1 in 500 to 550, DPA1 in around 610, and DPB1 in approximately 450. An early release that covered approximately 600 HLA-typed donors contained approximately 290 gigabases of sequencing data and some 87 million unique TCR sequences. Of the roughly 400 genotyped donors, over 70% fell in the genetic ancestry cluster associated with self-reported Caucasian donors. Overall study results and their limits: Some IMGT-functional V segments, including TRBV6-2 and TRBV6-3, could not be told apart with the 87-base-pair reads, so those segments were excluded. Compared with the roughly 670-donor mean, donors in an Asian-associated ancestry cluster had fewer N-insertions in productive TCRs, according to a later genetic analysis. A later analysis found that TCR association rates varied across HLA loci, with DRB1 alleles showing the most associated TCRs and HLA-C alleles the fewest. According to a later analysis, parvovirus B19, influenza, CMV and Epstein-Barr virus appeared linked to several top co-occurrence clusters. Because HLA typing was missing for some donors at each locus, association tests included only the typed subset. Three of the identified cytomegalovirus-associated TCR beta chains were confirmed in vitro to be specific for cytomegalovirus antigens. A further reported finding was that TCR beta sequences accurately predicted the HLA-A and HLA-B alleles for most subjects in the first cohort. V-gene and J-gene trimming of TCR beta chains was associated with a missense DCLRE1C variant in a later genetic analysis, and the association was replicated in an independent cohort. Across donors, most TCR sequences were observed very rarely, whereas some public TCRs were present in many individuals. In both the original and validation cohorts, the classifier was reported to diagnose cytomegalovirus status with high specificity and sensitivity. CMV serostatus was the only immune exposure information available for the cohort. Linkage disequilibrium might explain the correlated functional status among segregating V segments, but an unknown experimental factor could not be ruled out. Specific HLA alleles were associated with 15,000 to 20,000 TCR beta sequences at a false discovery rate of 0.05 in a later analysis. Because counts were too low, about 17 rarely observed V segments, including chromosome 9 orphons, were excluded from the earlier analysis of roughly 580 of the donors. In a later analysis, HLA-associated TCR beta chains were found to be more clonally expanded and to have lower generation probabilities than equally common non-associated chains. Broadly in line with IMGT annotations, most TCR beta V segments showed up in productive rearrangements about 87% or about 30% of the time in an earlier analysis of several hundred of the donors. In this cohort, only TCR beta chains were sequenced, and detectable features were limited by the absence of alpha or paired-chain data. Roughly uniform sequencing depth across donors was assumed in presence/absence analyses, although this assumption may not hold. The authors suggested that the approach could potentially be extended to other disease states and immunological phenotypes. When HLA alleles, especially DR and DQ, strongly co-occurred, TCR associations were difficult to assign to individual alleles. In the study, 150 to 200 TCR beta chains were listed as associated with cytomegalovirus. A cluster of highly shared sequence variants was judged likely to represent a technical artifact of the sequencing pipeline. According to a later analysis, most CMV-associated TCR beta chains appeared to be HLA-restricted, and the HLA associations seemed to be driven largely by CMV exposure.

The cohort was made up of 666 healthy bone marrow donors. Cohort members were all nominally healthy when sampled, although unrecorded immune exposures were likely present. The donor tested CMV seropositive and was one of the 289 seropositive cohort members. A peripheral blood sample was collected from each donor, and TCR beta sequencing was performed on peripheral blood mononuclear cells. Genomic DNA extraction from the blood cell samples was performed with the Qiagen DNeasy Blood Extraction Kit. To prepare the library, the immunoSEQ multiplex PCR assay was applied. For the multiplex PCR, a mixture combining 60 forward primers for TCR Vbeta segments and 13 reverse primers for TCR Jbeta segments was used. A multiplex PCR assay on genomic DNA amplified the CDR3 region of rearranged TCR beta genes. The Illumina HiSeq System was used to sequence the amplified TCR beta libraries as 87-base-pair reads. The study's own analysis went as follows. Across the 670 or so repertoires, a later analysis counted approximately 83 million unique TCR beta chains, around 11 million of which were shared by at least two donors. Raw reads were error-corrected and collapsed into unique sequences by a nearest-neighbor algorithm in which closely related sequences were merged to remove PCR and sequencing errors. To assign V, D and J gene segments, CDR3 sequences were aligned to IMGT reference sequences. For a sequence to be retained, at least a six-nucleotide match to both a V gene segment and a J gene segment was required. Rearrangements were called productive when the CDR3 lacked stop codons and stayed in frame with V and J; all others were non-productive. CDR3 was defined by IMGT convention, running from the second conserved V-encoded cysteine to the conserved J-encoded phenylalanine. The earlier analysis of about 610 of the donors excluded sequences that lacked an unambiguous match to a single V gene segment. In an earlier analysis of about 590 of the donors, a V segment was called functional when productive rearrangements were above 56.7%, and segregating when the standard deviation between donors exceeded 5%. A statistical classification framework was developed to diagnose cytomegalovirus status using the catalog of TCR beta chain sequences. In a later analysis, TCR nucleotide sequences were compared against IMGT/GENE-DB human TR gene sequences so that V and J genes could be assigned. Using the TCRdist pipeline, a later analysis assigned CDR3 sequences along with most-parsimonious VDJ recombination scenarios. In a later analysis, every TCR beta chain was defined by the combination of its CDR3 amino acid sequence and its V-gene family, and reads without a unique V-gene family were dropped. To address suspected cross-contamination and a sequencing artifact, a later analysis removed 450 to 700 highly shared, low-generation-probability nucleotide sequences. In a later analysis, a clonal expansion index was calculated for each public chain from normalized within-repertoire ranks of inferred template counts. In a later analysis, generation probabilities were computed using a VDJ recombination model fitted to out-of-frame rearrangements, and the results were checked against IGoR. In a later analysis, TCR-TCR, TCR-HLA and TCR-CMV co-occurrence was scored with hypergeometric tests, and a repertoire-size bias correction was applied to TCR pairs. In a later analysis, false discovery rates were estimated by permuting HLA or CMV assignments 20 times. In a later analysis, co-occurring TCRs were grouped with DBSCAN, and TCRdist sequence similarity was added when clustering was performed within HLA-allele-positive subsets. For co-occurrence clustering, repertoires with fewer than 30,000 or more than 120,000 public chains were excluded, along with about five repertoires with anomalous nucleotide sharing. The table comes from immuneACCESS by way of TCRdb, which keeps in-frame sequences with V and J called. Part of the clones is missing from these tables; in studies checked, under half for an unresolved V gene and the rest for unknown reasons. From that table come the V and J calls and clone size; the DNA was used to work out D and trimming. The sample yields about 200,000 clones; over 80% were counted once. The ten largest clonotypes hold nearly 6% of the sample.

For CDR1 and CDR2, the germline V gene lists SGHRS and YFSETQ. Including cysteine and phenylalanine, the CDR3 has 13 amino acids. The read is trimmed to its CDR3 DNA, 39 bases read in frame from base 1. The V end loses 2 bases and the J end loses 5 bases, and a stretch of 8 bases separates them. Concerning this clone itself: The antigen it recognizes is unknown. Qualities for individual bases were not recorded, and no much larger clone is one base off.

This receptor chain uses TRBV5-1 and TRBJ2-4; the D segment could be TRBD2, given 5 matching bases. Sequenced: PBMCs. The sequence derives from a man in his forties in good health and CMV-seropositive. The nucleotide sequence reads as follows: TGCGCCAGCAGCTTTTCCGGGGAAAACATTCAGTACTTC. Translated, it reads CASSFSGENIQYF. The full variable domain, with segments outside the CDR3 supplied by the reference TRBV5-1 and TRBJ2-4 proteins, appears as KAGVTQTPRYLIKTRGQQVTLSCSPISGHRSVSWYQQTPGQGLQFLFEYFSETQRNKGNFPGRFSGRQFSNSRSEMNVSTLELGDSALYLCASSFSGENIQYFGAGTRLSVL.